Sequencing of this TCR beta chain was carried out in a study of cytomegalovirus exposure and HLA in healthy donors. As for this clone: What it recognizes is unknown.

Study-level points and caveats: Beyond CMV serostatus, there was no information to go on about immune exposure.

13 Jbeta primers and 60 Vbeta primers were used for the PCR. Generated by immunoSEQ multiplex PCR, the TCRdb table keeps only in-frame clones and is missing some. Here the sample spans roughly 170,000 clones, 77% being singletons. V was pared by 6 bases and J by 5 bases, with 15 bases of the junction left unmatched. CDR1 and CDR2 from the germline V gene are SQVTM and ANQGSEA. The CDR3 covers 16 residues. The clonotype was recovered from a woman in her 30s in good health and CMV-seropositive. The chain employs TRBV29-1 and TRBJ2-3; 9 nucleotides agree with TRBD1. The sample consisted of PBMCs. The CDR3 sequence is CSVHGPSGTGIDTQYF. As DNA, the CDR3 is TGCAGCGTCCACGGGCCGTCCGGGACAGGGATAGATACGCAGTATTTT.